Below are 9 T cell receptor beta chains sequenced from a single sample in a study of T cells in Graves' hyperthyroidism and ophthalmopathy. Authors of the study amplified TCR beta CDR3 regions from RNA transcripts. In the first-round RT-PCR of the TCR CDR3, the HTBI primer set was used. From the multiplex PCR reads, TCRdb called clonotypes with MiXCR, one entry per CDR3 protein. The data contain approximately 610,000 distinct CDR3 sequences, approximately 14% of them seen just once; the ten biggest clones take up 4% to 5.5%. The specimen was blood. The source is a woman aged 40 to 55 with Graves' ophthalmopathy.

This clonotype was observed a few times. This may be a read error: a much more frequent sequence differs by one nucleotide. The chain employs TRBV5-1 and TRBJ2-7; possibly TRBD1 for D (7 bases). The CDR3 consists of 14 residues. Per germline, CDR1 SGHRS and CDR2 YFSETQ. For the CDR3, the DNA is TGCGCCAGCAGCGCGGGACAGCGGGCCGGCGAGCAGCACTTC. Encoded protein: CASSAGQRAGEQHF.

The table lists this clonotype with many counts. This rearrangement joins TRBV28 to TRBJ1-2; D not certain. The CDR3 is made up of 12 amino acids. Per germline, CDR1 MDHEN and CDR2 SYDVKM. The V end was cut by 3 bases, the J end by 5 bases, with 7 bases between. CDR3: CASSLLFYGYTF. The CDR3 nucleotides read TGTGCCAGCAGTTTGCTGTTTTATGGCTACACCTTC.

Ten or more counts support this clonotype. The chain uses TRBV10-3 and TRBJ2-2; TRBD1 agrees at 8 bases. J was trimmed by 6 bases and V by 4 bases; bases with no gene match: 10. CDR1 ENHRY and CDR2 SYGVKD come from the germline V gene. CDR3 size: 16 residues. DNA for the CDR3: TGTGCCATCAGTGGTGAAGGACAGGGAAGAGCCGGGGAGCTGTTTTTT. Protein product: CAISGEGQGRAGELFF.

V gene TRBV6-1 combines with J gene TRBJ1-1; D perhaps matches TRBD1 (6 bases). This CDR3 has 13 amino acids. V dropped 9 bases and J dropped 1 base, with 12 bases sitting between them. Germline loops: CDR1 MNHNS, CDR2 SASEGT. The CDR3 DNA reads as TGTGCCAGTACAGGGTTGGAGAACACTGAAGCTTTCTTT. Protein sequence: CASTGLENTEAFF.

The CDR3 region is CASTSPGTGGAYEQYF. The CDR3, as DNA: TGTGCCAGCACCTCGCCCGGGACAGGGGGAGCCTACGAGCAGTACTTC. The genes are TRBV28 and TRBJ2-7; TRBD1 matches at 11 bases. CDR1 MDHEN and CDR2 SYDVKM come from the germline V gene. There are 16 residues in the CDR3. Germline trimming cut 7 bases from V and 2 bases from J; bases unmatched to any gene: 10.

This clonotype occurred many times. The genes are TRBV6-2 or TRBV6-3 and TRBJ2-7; D is uncertain. The ends were cut back, 6 bases at V and 0 bases at J, with 9 bases in the middle. Per germline, CDR1 MNHEY and CDR2 SVGEGT. The CDR3 covers 13 residues. The CDR3 DNA sequence: TGTGCCAGCAGCTGGTCCCCCTCCTACGAGCAGTACTTC. It is translated as CASSWSPSYEQYF.

This clonotype was seen at least ten times. J is TRBJ2-2 and V is TRBV28; 8 bases agree with TRBD2. The CDR3 has 14 amino acids. Per germline, CDR1 MDHEN and CDR2 SYDVKM. Trimming removed 5 bases from V and 7 bases from J; junction bases left unmatched: 6. Written as DNA, the CDR3 is TGTGCCAGCAGTACCCCGGGAGGGGGCGGGGAGCTGTTTTTT. Translating gives CASSTPGGGGELFF.

This clonotype was picked up a small number of times. The chain links TRBV12-3 or TRBV12-4 to TRBJ2-7, with a tentative D call TRBD2 (6 bases). The CDR3 spans 14 residues. The ends were cut back, 6 bases at V and 4 bases at J, with 16 bases in the middle. CDR3 sequence (DNA): TGTGCCAGCAGGGGGTCGGGACTCTCTTACGAGCAGTACTTC. It codes for CASRGSGLSYEQYF.

The J gene is TRBJ2-7, the V gene TRBV11-1, with D tentatively TRBD1 or TRBD2 (5 bases each). CDR1 and CDR2 from the germline V gene are SGHAT and FQDESV (reference sequence). The CDR3 runs to 16 residues. Trimming took 5 bases from V and 5 from J, leaving 22 bases between them. The CDR3 loop reads CASSRDLTGSTDEQYF. The CDR3 nucleotides read TGTGCCAGCAGCCGGGACCTGACGGGCAGTACTGACGAGCAGTACTTC.